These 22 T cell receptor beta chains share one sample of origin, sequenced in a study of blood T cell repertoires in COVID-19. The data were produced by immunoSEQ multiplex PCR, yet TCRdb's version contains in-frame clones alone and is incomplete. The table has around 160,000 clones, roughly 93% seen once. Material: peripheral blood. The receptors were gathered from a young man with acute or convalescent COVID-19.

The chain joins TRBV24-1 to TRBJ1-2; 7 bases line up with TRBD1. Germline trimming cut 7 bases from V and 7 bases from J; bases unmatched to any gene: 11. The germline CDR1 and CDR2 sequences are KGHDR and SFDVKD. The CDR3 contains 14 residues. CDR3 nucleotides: TGTGCCACCAGCCCTGCGACAGGGTTGCTTGGCTACACCTTC. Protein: CATSPATGLLGYTF.

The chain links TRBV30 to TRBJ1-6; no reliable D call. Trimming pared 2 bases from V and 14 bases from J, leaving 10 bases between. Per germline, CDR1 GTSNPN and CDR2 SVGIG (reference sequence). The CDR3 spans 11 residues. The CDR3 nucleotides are TGTGCCTGGAGTACTCAAGTCACCCTCCACTTT. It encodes CAWSTQVTLHF.

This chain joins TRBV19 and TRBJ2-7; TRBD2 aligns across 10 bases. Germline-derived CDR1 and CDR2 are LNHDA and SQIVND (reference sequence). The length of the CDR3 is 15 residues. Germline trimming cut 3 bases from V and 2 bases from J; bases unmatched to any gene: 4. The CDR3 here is CASSIELAGTYEQYF. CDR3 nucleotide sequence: TGTGCCAGTAGTATTGAACTAGCGGGGACCTACGAGCAGTACTTC.

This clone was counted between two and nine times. For the CDR3, the DNA is TGCGCCAGCAGCTTCTGGACAGGGGACGTCTACGAGCAGTACTTC. It translates to CASSFWTGDVYEQYF. The genes are TRBV5-1 and TRBJ2-7, with TRBD1 matching over 9 bases. Germline V gene sequence: CDR1 SGHRS, CDR2 YFSETQ. CDR3 size: 15 residues. Unmatched junction bases numbered 6, after V lost 2 bases and J lost 3 bases.

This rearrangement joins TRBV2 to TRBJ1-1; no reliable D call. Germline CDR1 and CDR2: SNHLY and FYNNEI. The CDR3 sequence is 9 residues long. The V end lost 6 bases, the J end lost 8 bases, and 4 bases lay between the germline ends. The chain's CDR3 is CASSTEAFF. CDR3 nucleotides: TGTGCCAGCAGCACAGAAGCTTTCTTT.

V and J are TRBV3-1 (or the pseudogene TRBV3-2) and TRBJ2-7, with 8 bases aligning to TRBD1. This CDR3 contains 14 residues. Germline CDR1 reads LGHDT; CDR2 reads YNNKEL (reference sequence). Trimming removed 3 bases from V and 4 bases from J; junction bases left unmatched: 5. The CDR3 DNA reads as TGTGCCAGCAGCCATCCAGGGGGCCTATACGAGCAGTACTTC. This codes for CASSHPGGLYEQYF.

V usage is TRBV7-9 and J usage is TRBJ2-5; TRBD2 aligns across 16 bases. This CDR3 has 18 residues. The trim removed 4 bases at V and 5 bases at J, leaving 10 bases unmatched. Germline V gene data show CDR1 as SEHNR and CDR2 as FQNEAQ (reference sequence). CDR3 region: CASSSGLAGGPKLETQYF. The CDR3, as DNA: TGTGCCAGCAGCTCGGGACTAGCGGGAGGGCCGAAGCTGGAGACCCAGTACTTC.

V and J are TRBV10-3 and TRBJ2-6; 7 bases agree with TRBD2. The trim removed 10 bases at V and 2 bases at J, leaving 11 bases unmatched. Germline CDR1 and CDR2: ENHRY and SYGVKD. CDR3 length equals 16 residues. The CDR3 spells CATSLAGEAGANVLTF. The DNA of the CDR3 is TGTGCCACATCCCTTGCGGGGGAGGCTGGGGCCAACGTCCTGACTTTC.

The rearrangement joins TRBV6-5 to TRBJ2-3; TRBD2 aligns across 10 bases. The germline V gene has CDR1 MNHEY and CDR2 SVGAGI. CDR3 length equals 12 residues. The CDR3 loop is CAAGGITDTQYF. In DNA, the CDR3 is TGTGCAGCGGGAGGGATCACAGATACGCAGTATTTT.

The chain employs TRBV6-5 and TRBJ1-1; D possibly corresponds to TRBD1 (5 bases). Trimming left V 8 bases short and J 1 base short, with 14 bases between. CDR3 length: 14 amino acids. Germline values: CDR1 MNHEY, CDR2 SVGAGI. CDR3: CASHRGRTNTEAFF. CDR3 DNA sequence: TGTGCCAGCCACCGGGGGAGGACGAACACTGAAGCTTTCTTT.

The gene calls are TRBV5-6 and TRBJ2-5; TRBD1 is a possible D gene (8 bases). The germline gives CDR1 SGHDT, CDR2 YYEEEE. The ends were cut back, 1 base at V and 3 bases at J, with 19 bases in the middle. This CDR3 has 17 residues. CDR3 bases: TGTGCCAGCAGCTTGCGAGAACAGGGGGAGGGCGAAGAGACCCAGTACTTC. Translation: CASSLREQGEGEETQYF.

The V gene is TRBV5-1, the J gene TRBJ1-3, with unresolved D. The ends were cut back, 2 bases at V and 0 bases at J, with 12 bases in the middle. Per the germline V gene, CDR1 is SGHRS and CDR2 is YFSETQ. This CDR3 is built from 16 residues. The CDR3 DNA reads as TGCGCCAGCAGCTTAGGCGGCTACCTCTCTGGAAACACCATATATTTT. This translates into CASSLGGYLSGNTIYF. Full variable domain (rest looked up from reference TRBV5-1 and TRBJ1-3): KAGVTQTPRYLIKTRGQQVTLSCSPISGHRSVSWYQQTPGQGLQFLFEYFSETQRNKGNFPGRFSGRQFSNSRSEMNVSTLELGDSALYLCASSLGGYLSGNTIYFGEGSWLTVV.

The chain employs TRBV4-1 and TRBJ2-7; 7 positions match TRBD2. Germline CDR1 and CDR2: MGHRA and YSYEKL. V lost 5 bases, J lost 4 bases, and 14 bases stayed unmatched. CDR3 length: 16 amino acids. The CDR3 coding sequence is TGCGCCAGCAGCGCTCTCGCGGGAGTCCCGTTTTACGAGCAGTACTTC. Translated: CASSALAGVPFYEQYF.

CDR3: CASSFGGYSNQPQHF. DNA for the CDR3: TGTGCCAGCAGCTTCGGGGGTTATAGCAATCAGCCCCAGCATTTT. This chain uses TRBV7-6 with TRBJ1-5, with D maybe TRBD1 (5 bases). The germline V gene has CDR1 SGHVS and CDR2 FNYEAQ. The CDR3 is made up of 15 amino acids. Trimming took off 3 bases at V and 0 bases at J, with 9 bases between the two ends.

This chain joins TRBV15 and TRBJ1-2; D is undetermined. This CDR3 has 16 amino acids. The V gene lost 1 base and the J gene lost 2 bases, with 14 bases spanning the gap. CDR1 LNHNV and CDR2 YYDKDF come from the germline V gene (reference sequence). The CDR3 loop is CATSRAEATGNYGYTF. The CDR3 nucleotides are TGTGCCACCAGCAGAGCGGAGGCGACGGGGAACTATGGCTACACCTTC.

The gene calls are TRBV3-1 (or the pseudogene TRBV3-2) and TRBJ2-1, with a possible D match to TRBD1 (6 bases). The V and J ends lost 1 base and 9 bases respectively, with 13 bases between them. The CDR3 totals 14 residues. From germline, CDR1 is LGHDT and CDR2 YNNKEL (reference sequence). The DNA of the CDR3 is TGTGCCAGCAGCCAAGGTCGGGGACACGGTGAGCAGTTCTTC. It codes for CASSQGRGHGEQFF.

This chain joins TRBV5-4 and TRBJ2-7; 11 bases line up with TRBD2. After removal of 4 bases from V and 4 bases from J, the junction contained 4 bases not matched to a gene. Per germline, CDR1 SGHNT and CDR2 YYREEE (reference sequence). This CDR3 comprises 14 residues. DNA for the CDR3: TGTGCCAGCAGCCCGACTAGCGGGGAATACGAGCAGTACTTC. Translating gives CASSPTSGEYEQYF.

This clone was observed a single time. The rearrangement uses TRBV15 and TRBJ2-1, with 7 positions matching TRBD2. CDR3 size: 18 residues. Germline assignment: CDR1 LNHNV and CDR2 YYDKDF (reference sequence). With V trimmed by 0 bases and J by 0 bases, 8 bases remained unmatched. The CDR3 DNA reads TGTGCCACCAGCAGAGATCGGGCTAGCGGCACCTCCTACAATGAGCAGTTCTTC. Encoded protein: CATSRDRASGTSYNEQFF. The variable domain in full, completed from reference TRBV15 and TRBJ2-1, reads DAMVIQNPRYQVTQFGKPVTLSCSQTLNHNVMYWYQQKSSQAPKLLFHYYDKDFNNEADTPDNFQSRRPNTSFCFLDIRSPGLGDTAMYLCATSRDRASGTSYNEQFFGPGTRLTVL.

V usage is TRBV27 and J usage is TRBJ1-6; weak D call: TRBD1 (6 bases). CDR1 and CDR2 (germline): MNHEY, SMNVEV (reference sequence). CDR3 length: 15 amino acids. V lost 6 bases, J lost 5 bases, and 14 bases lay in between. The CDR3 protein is CASSRQGWDNSPLHF. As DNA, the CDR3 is TGTGCCAGCAGCCGTCAGGGGTGGGATAATTCACCCCTCCACTTT.

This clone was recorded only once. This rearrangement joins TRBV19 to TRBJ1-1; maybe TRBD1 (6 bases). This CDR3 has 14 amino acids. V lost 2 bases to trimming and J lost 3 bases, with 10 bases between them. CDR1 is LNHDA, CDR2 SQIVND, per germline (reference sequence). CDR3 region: CASSITKGDTEAFF. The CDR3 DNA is TGTGCCAGTAGTATAACGAAGGGGGACACTGAAGCTTTCTTT.

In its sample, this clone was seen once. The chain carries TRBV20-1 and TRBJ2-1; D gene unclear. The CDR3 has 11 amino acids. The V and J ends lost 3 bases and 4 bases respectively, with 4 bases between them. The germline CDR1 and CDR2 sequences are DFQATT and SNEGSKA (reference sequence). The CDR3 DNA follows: TGCAGTGCTAGTCAGTACAATGAGCAGTTCTTC. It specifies CSASQYNEQFF.

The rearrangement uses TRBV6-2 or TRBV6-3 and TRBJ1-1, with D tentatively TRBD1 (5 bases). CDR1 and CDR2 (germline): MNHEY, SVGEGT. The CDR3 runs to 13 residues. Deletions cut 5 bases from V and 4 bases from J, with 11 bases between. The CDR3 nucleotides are TGTGCCAGCAGTCCCCCAGGGTTCACTGAAGCTTTCTTT. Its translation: CASSPPGFTEAFF.